This entry lists 13 T cell receptor beta chains sequenced from one sample in a study of high-grade serous ovarian cancer treatment subgroups. Tumor tissue was taken before any definitive surgery or chemotherapy was given. Data came from immunoSEQ multiplex PCR; TCRdb stores just in-frame clones and leaves some out. The data contain 9,100 or so clones, 55% to 75% of them singletons. Sequencing input: tumor tissue. The receptor set was obtained from a human donor with high-grade serous ovarian cancer.

The rearrangement joins TRBV10-3 to TRBJ2-1, with D possibly matching TRBD2 (6 bases). The CDR3 is made up of 14 amino acids. V gave up 6 bases and J gave up 1 base, with 10 bases separating them. From germline, CDR1 is ENHRY and CDR2 SYGVKD. The CDR3 nucleotides read TGTGCCATCAGAGCCGGGAGTTCCTACAATGAGCAGTTCTTC. As protein: CAIRAGSSYNEQFF.

The chain combines TRBV13 with TRBJ1-3, with a possible D match to TRBD1 (5 bases). This CDR3 has 18 amino acids. The V and J ends lost 8 bases and 0 bases respectively, with 23 bases between them. Germline V gene data show CDR1 as PRHDT and CDR2 as FYEKMQ (reference sequence). The CDR3 DNA is TGTGCCAGCTCATGGACATACAGGCTTAGCACCTCTGGAAACACCATATATTTT. This gives the protein CASSWTYRLSTSGNTIYF. Full variable domain (rest looked up from reference TRBV13 and TRBJ1-3): AAGVIQSPRHLIKEKRETATLKCYPIPRHDTVYWYQQGPGQDPQFLISFYEKMQSDKGSIPDRFSAQQFSDYHSELNMSSLELGDSALYFCASSWTYRLSTSGNTIYFGEGSWLTVV.

V gene TRBV7-8 combines with J gene TRBJ2-3; 12 bases are shared with TRBD2. This CDR3 spans 16 amino acids. V was clipped by 5 bases and J by 4 bases; unmatched bases: 7. Germline V gene data show CDR1 as SGHVS and CDR2 as FQNEAQ. The CDR3 sequence is CASSRTSGRKADTQYF. As DNA, the CDR3 is TGTGCCAGCAGCCGTACTAGCGGGAGGAAGGCAGATACGCAGTATTTT.

The chain recombines TRBV28 with TRBJ2-6; D not certain. Trimming shortened V by 8 bases and J by 0 bases, and 8 bases separated the two germline ends. Per the germline V gene, CDR1 is MDHEN and CDR2 is SYDVKM. CDR3 length: 14 amino acids. The CDR3 here is CASQDLSGANVLTF. Here the CDR3 DNA reads TGTGCCAGCCAAGATCTCTCTGGGGCCAACGTCCTGACTTTC. The full variable domain, with the rest looked up from reference TRBV28 and TRBJ2-6, is DVKVTQSSRYLVKRTGEKVFLECVQDMDHENMFWYRQDPGLGLRLIYFSYDVKMKEKGDIPEGYSVSREKKERFSLILESASTNQTSMYLCASQDLSGANVLTFGAGSRLTVL.

This chain connects TRBV27 to TRBJ1-4, with TRBD1 identical over 9 bases. Germline values: CDR1 MNHEY, CDR2 SMNVEV (reference sequence). This CDR3 region has 16 residues. V dropped 5 bases and J dropped 8; count of bases not matched to a gene: 12. Here the CDR3 reads CASSPKRDRDMEKLFF. In nucleotides, the CDR3 is TGTGCCAGCAGTCCGAAACGGGACAGGGATATGGAAAAACTGTTTTTT.

The chain combines TRBV18 with TRBJ2-2, with 8 bases that match TRBD2. The CDR3 contains 14 residues. Germline CDR1 and CDR2: KGHSH and LQKENI. The J segment lost 6 bases and the V segment lost 3 bases, leaving 3 bases of the junction unmatched. DNA of the CDR3: TGTGCCAGCTCACCCCCGCGGGAGGCCGGGGAGCTGTTTTTT. It encodes CASSPPREAGELFF.

The V call is TRBV5-4, the J call TRBJ2-4; possible D gene TRBD1, 6 bases. Per germline, CDR1 SGHNT and CDR2 YYREEE (reference sequence). Trimming stripped 1 base from V and 7 bases from J, with 12 bases between. The CDR3 covers 14 residues. The DNA of the CDR3 is TGTGCCAGCAGCTTGAAGGGGGTGAGGAACATTCAGTACTTC. Its translation is CASSLKGVRNIQYF.

This clone was seen only a few times. The chain carries TRBV15 and TRBJ1-4; D remains unclear. The germline CDR1 and CDR2 sequences are LNHNV and YYDKDF (reference sequence). The CDR3 is 15 amino acids. Trimming pared 1 base from V and 7 bases from J, leaving 13 bases between. CDR3: CATSRVFTVGEKLFF. CDR3 bases: TGTGCCACCAGCAGAGTGTTTACCGTGGGTGAAAAACTGTTTTTT.

The rearrangement uses TRBV6-5 and TRBJ2-1, with D perhaps given as TRBD1 or TRBD2 (6 bases each). The CDR3 spans 14 residues. The germline CDR1 and CDR2 sequences are MNHEY and SVGAGI. The V end lost 10 bases, the J end lost 9 bases, and 22 bases lay between the germline ends. CDR3 in DNA: TGTGCCACTTCTCGGGGGCTGGGTGTGGTTGAGCAGTTCTTC. Amino acid sequence: CATSRGLGVVEQFF.

V gene TRBV11-3 combines with J gene TRBJ1-1; D is undetermined. The CDR3 sequence is 13 residues long. Per the germline V gene, CDR1 is SGHNT and CDR2 is YENEEA. Trimming stripped 1 base from V and 4 bases from J, with 7 bases between. This chain's CDR3 is CASSLGAVTEAFF. CDR3 nucleotide sequence: TGTGCCAGCAGCTTAGGGGCGGTCACTGAAGCTTTCTTT.

The rearrangement links TRBV6-5 to TRBJ1-1; perhaps TRBD1 as D (6 bases). Germline loops: CDR1 MNHEY, CDR2 SVGAGI. V was shortened by 7 bases and J by 1 base, with 10 bases between the two germline ends. The length of the CDR3 is 13 residues. In nucleotides, the CDR3 is TGTGCCAGCACCGAGGGGGGGAACACTGAAGCTTTCTTT. Protein: CASTEGGNTEAFF.

The chain joins TRBV29-1 to TRBJ2-5; the D gene is possibly TRBD2 (5 bases). V lost 6 bases to trimming and J lost 5 bases, with 13 bases between them. There are 12 residues in the CDR3. Germline CDR1 is SQVTM and CDR2 is ANQGSEA. The DNA for the CDR3 is TGCAGCGTACCAACTAGTGGGGAGACCCAGTACTTC. This translates into CSVPTSGETQYF.

The chain uses TRBV7-2 and TRBJ2-7, with D possibly being TRBD1 (6 bases). Trimming cost V 6 bases and J 0 bases, with 12 bases left between them. The V gene's germline CDR1 is SGHTA and CDR2 FQGNSA. The CDR3 sequence is 14 residues long. CDR3 residues: CASSRTVSSYEQYF. The CDR3 coding sequence is TGTGCCAGCAGTCGGACAGTGAGCTCCTACGAGCAGTACTTC.